This paragraph reports one T cell receptor beta chain. The germline V gene encodes CDR1 SEHNR and CDR2 FQNEAQ (reference sequence). The CDR3 loop spans 15 amino acids. The V end lost 1 base, the J end lost 2 bases, and 10 bases lay between the germline ends. The data are from a study of blood T cell repertoires in COVID-19. Study at large: The cDNA or gDNA used as material had been derived from T cells, B-cell-depleted T cells, or PBMCs.

Original handling: Nucleated cell counts were estimated from reference gene primer amplification. Assay: immunoSEQ multiplex PCR; the TCRdb copy retains only in-frame clones and omits some. The V and J calls and clone size are taken from that table; D and trimming were inferred from the DNA. The repertoire holds around 370,000 clones, with around nine tenths as singletons. The sequencing input was peripheral blood. The TCR was taken from a woman aged 18-29 years who had recovered from COVID-19. The chain combines TRBV7-9 with TRBJ2-3, with TRBD2 as a possible D gene (5 bases). DNA of the CDR3: TGTGCCAGCAGCTTAGGGACTGGCTACACAGATACGCAGTATTTT. This encodes CASSLGTGYTDTQYF.